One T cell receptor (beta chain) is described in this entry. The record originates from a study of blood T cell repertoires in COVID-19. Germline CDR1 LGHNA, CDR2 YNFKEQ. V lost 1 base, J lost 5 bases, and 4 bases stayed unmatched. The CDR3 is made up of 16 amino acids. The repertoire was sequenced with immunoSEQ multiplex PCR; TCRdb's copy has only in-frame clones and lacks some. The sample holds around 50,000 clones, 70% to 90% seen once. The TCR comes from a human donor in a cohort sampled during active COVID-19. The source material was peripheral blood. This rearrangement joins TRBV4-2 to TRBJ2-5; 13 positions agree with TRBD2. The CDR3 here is CASSQGTSGGAETQYF. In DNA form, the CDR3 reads TGTGCCAGCAGCCAAGGCACTAGCGGGGGGGCGGAGACCCAGTACTTC.